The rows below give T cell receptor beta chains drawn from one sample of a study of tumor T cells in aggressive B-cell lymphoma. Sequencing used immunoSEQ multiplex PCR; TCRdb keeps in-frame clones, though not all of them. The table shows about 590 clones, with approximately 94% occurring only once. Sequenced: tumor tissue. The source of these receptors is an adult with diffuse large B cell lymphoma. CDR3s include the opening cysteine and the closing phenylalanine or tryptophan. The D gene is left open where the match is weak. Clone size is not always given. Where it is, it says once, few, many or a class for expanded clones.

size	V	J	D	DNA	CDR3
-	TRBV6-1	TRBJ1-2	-	TGTGCCAGCAGTGAATTGGGGACAACGGGGTATGGCTACACCTTC	CASSELGTTGYGYTF
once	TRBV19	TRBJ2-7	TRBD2	TGTGCCACTTCACTAGCGGGGGCTTACGAGCAGTACTTC	CATSLAGAYEQYF
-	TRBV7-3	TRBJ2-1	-	TGTGCCAGCAGCTCCAATTTGGGGGCCGATGAGCAGTTCTTC	CASSSNLGADEQFF
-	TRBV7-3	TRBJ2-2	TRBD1	TGTGCCAGCAGCCCCACCGGGACAGGGAGAGGGGCCGGGGAGCTGTTTTTT	CASSPTGTGRGAGELFF
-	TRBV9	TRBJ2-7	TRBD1	TGTGCCAGCAGCGTAGCTACGGGACAGGGGTACGAGCAGTACTTC	CASSVATGQGYEQYF
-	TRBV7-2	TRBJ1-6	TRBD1	TGTGCCAGCAGCGGGACAGGGGGCAATAATTCACCCCTCCACTTT	CASSGTGGNNSPLHF
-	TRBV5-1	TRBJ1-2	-	TGCGCCAGTAGCCAACAGGGTACCCCTGGCTACACCTTC	CASSQQGTPGYTF
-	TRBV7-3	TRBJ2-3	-	TGTGCCAGCAGCTCAGGGATACGCACAGATACGCAGTATTTT	CASSSGIRTDTQYF
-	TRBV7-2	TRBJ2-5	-	TGTGCCAGCAGCTCCCGCGGGGGCGGGTACCAAGAGACCCAGTACTTC	CASSSRGGGYQETQYF
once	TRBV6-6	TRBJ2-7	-	TGTGCCAGCAGGGTGGAGAGGCTAAGCTACGAGCAGTACTTC	CASRVERLSYEQYF
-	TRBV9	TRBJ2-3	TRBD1	TGTGCCAGCAGCGTCGGGACAGGGGTCACAGATACGCAGTATTTT	CASSVGTGVTDTQYF
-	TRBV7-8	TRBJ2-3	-	TGTGCCAGCAGCTTAGGGACTGCGGGCACAGATACGCAGTATTTT	CASSLGTAGTDTQYF
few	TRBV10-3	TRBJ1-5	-	TGTGCCATCAGTGAAGGCGGCACTCATCAGCCCCAGCATTTT	CAISEGGTHQPQHF
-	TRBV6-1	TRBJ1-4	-	TGTGCCAGCAGTGATTATCGGGTGGGGGGTGGTGAAAAACTGTTTTTT	CASSDYRVGGGEKLFF
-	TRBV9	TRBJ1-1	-	TGTGCCAGCAGCGTAGGGGGTAGCGGCACTGAAGCTTTCTTT	CASSVGGSGTEAFF
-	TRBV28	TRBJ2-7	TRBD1	TGTGCCAGCAGTCCGCGACAGGGACAGTACTTC	CASSPRQGQYF
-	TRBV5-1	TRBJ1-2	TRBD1	TGCGCCAGCAGCTTGGCGGGACAGGGCCCTTTGGATGGCTACACCTTC	CASSLAGQGPLDGYTF
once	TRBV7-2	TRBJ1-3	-	TGTGCCAGCACCATAGAGACGGGGGTAACTGGAAACACCATATATTTT	CASTIETGVTGNTIYF
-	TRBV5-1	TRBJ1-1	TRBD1	TGCGCCAGCAGCTTGACCCGCAGACAGGGCGCCATGAACACTGAAGCTTTCTTT	CASSLTRRQGAMNTEAFF
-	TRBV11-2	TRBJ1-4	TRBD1	TGTGCCAGCAGCACCAGGGGGCTCACTAATGAAAAACTGTTTTTT	CASSTRGLTNEKLFF
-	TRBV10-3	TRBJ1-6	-	TGTGCCATCAGTGAGTCGGGGCCTAGTTCACCCCTCCACTTT	CAISESGPSSPLHF
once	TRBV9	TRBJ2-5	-	TGTGCCAGCAGCGTAGCTCAGGTAGCGGAGACCCAGTACTTC	CASSVAQVAETQYF
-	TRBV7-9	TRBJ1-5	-	TGTGCCAGCAGCTTATATAATCAGCCCCAGCATTTT	CASSLYNQPQHF
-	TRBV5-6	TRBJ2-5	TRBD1	TGTGCCAGCAGCGTAGGGACAGGGGGCGCAGAGACCCAGTACTTC	CASSVGTGGAETQYF
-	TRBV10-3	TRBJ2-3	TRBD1	TGTGCCATCAGGAACAGGGGTAGCACAGATACGCAGTATTTT	CAIRNRGSTDTQYF
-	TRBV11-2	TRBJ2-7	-	TGTGCCAGCAGCCCCCAGGGCGTTCGGTACGAGCAGTACTTC	CASSPQGVRYEQYF
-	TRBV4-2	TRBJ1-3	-	TGTGCCAGCAGCTTTTACACGGGCTCTGGAAACACCATATATTTT	CASSFYTGSGNTIYF
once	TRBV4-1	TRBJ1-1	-	TGCGCCAGCAGCTTGACTAGGGACACTGAAGCTTTCTTT	CASSLTRDTEAFF
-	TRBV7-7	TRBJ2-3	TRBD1	TGTGCTAGCAGCCCACGGACAGGTTTTGCAGATACGCAGTATTTT	CASSPRTGFADTQYF
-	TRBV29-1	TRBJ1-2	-	TGCAGCGTGCGTTGGGGAGACTATGGCTACACCTTC	CSVRWGDYGYTF
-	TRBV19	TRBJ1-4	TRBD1	TGTGCCAGTAGGGGCCGGGACAGGAATGAAAAACTGTTTTTT	CASRGRDRNEKLFF
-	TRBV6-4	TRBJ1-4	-	TGTGCCAGCCTCTACTCAGGGTCTAATGAAAAACTGTTTTTT	CASLYSGSNEKLFF
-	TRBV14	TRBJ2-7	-	TGTGCCAGCAGCCCGAAAGCGACGAGACCCTACGAGCAGTACTTC	CASSPKATRPYEQYF
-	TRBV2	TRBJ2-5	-	TGTGCCAGCAGTGTAGATGCCGAGACCCAGTACTTC	CASSVDAETQYF
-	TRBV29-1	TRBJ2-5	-	TGCAGCGTGGAAGAGCAGGGGCCGGAGACCCAGTACTTC	CSVEEQGPETQYF
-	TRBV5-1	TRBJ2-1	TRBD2	TGCGCCAGCAGCTCTCTAGCGGGGGGATACAATGAGCAGTTCTTC	CASSSLAGGYNEQFF
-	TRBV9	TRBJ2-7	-	TGTGCCAGCAGCGTAGGAACAGGGGGGGGGCAGTACTTC	CASSVGTGGGQYF